The 20 T cell receptor beta chains below come from one sample, sequenced in a study of cytotoxic CD8 clonotypes in ibrutinib-treated CLL. Sequencing was performed with immunoSEQ multiplex PCR; in TCRdb, only in-frame clones are kept and a portion is missing. The sample contains about 200,000 clones, roughly three quarters of which appear only once. The specimen was PBMCs, collected after 12 months of ibrutinib treatment. The source of these receptors is a human donor with chronic lymphocytic leukemia.

The chain carries TRBV28 and TRBJ2-3; D uncertain. Trimming stripped 7 bases from V and 4 bases from J, with 12 bases between. The CDR3 runs to 13 residues. From germline, CDR1 is MDHEN and CDR2 SYDVKM. CDR3 nucleotides: TGTGCCAGCACCCTCTCAGGTCCAGATACGCAGTATTTT. Translating gives CASTLSGPDTQYF.

In regard to this clone: Germline is not matched at one junction end, which may reflect a read error. The rearrangement uses TRBV7-7 and TRBJ2-2, with 8 bases matching TRBD2. CDR1 is SSHAT, CDR2 FNYEAQ, per germline (reference sequence). This CDR3 is built from 14 residues. The CDR3 nucleotides are TGTGCTAGCAGCGGGGGACCGAACACCGGGGAGCTGTTTTTT. Residues: CASSGGPNTGELFF. The entire variable domain, with the rest obtained from reference TRBV7-7 and TRBJ2-2, is as follows: GAGVSQSPRYKVTKRGQDVTLRCDPISSHATLYWYQQALGQGPEFLTYFNYEAQPDKSGLPSDRFSAERPEGSISTLTIQRTEQRDSAMYRCASSGGPNTGELFFGEGSRLTVL.

The chain uses TRBV5-4 and TRBJ1-3; D gene uncertain. CDR1 is SGHNT and CDR2 is YYREEE in the germline V gene (reference sequence). V was shortened by 0 bases and J by 4 bases, with 11 bases between the two germline ends. This CDR3 contains 15 residues. CDR3 DNA sequence: TGTGCCAGCAGCTTGGATCGCTCCTCGGGAAACACCATATATTTT. Protein: CASSLDRSSGNTIYF.

The chain couples TRBV11-2 to TRBJ2-1; possibly TRBD2 for D (6 bases). Germline assignment: CDR1 SGHAT and CDR2 FQNNGV. The CDR3 has 15 residues. Trimming removed 2 bases from V and 2 bases from J, with 10 bases in between. The CDR3 DNA is TGTGCCAGCAGCTTAAGGTGGGAGGCCTACAATGAGCAGTTCTTC. Its translation is CASSLRWEAYNEQFF.

The J gene is TRBJ1-1, the V gene TRBV27, with a possible D match to TRBD1 (6 bases). The CDR3 is made up of 18 amino acids. Germline values: CDR1 MNHEY, CDR2 SMNVEV (reference sequence). Deletions cut 5 bases from V and 1 base from J, with 23 bases between. Here the CDR3 DNA reads TGTGCCAGCAGTCACTACAGGACGGGCATAGGGGGGAACACTGAAGCTTTCTTT. Residues: CASSHYRTGIGGNTEAFF.

The CDR3 DNA is TGTGCCAGCAGCCAAGATACGAACTTAGGGAATGAGCAGTTCTTC. It translates to CASSQDTNLGNEQFF. The V gene is TRBV14, the J gene TRBJ2-1; D not certain. This CDR3 has 15 residues. Trimming left V 0 bases short and J 7 bases short, with 13 bases between. Germline V gene data show CDR1 as SGHDN and CDR2 as FVKESK.

The J gene is TRBJ2-1, the V gene TRBV10-2; 7 bases agree with TRBD1. Germline V gives CDR1 WSHSY, CDR2 SAAADI. CDR3 size: 15 residues. V shed 6 bases, J shed 0 bases, and the junction held 5 bases outside the gene matches. In DNA form, the CDR3 reads TGCGCCAGCAGATCGACAGGGAGCTCCTACAATGAGCAGTTCTTC. This sequence encodes CASRSTGSSYNEQFF.

This clone appeared once. V usage is TRBV6-5 and J usage is TRBJ1-2, with unresolved D. The V end lost 0 bases, the J end lost 4 bases, and 12 bases lay between the germline ends. This CDR3 has 15 residues. Germline V lookup: CDR1 MNHEY, CDR2 SVGAGI. In nucleotides, the CDR3 is TGTGCCAGCAGTTACTCGTCTGGCTTGGGCTATGGCTACACCTTC. It is translated as CASSYSSGLGYGYTF.

Regarding this clone: Its ends do not fully match the called genes, so a read error is possible. The V call is TRBV5-4, the J call TRBJ1-1, with 12 bases matching TRBD1. CDR3 length equals 17 residues. Per germline, CDR1 SGHNT and CDR2 YYREEE (reference sequence). The CDR3 region is CASSQDGTGGMNTEAFF. CDR3 in DNA: TGCGCCAGCAGCCAAGATGGGACAGGGGGCATGAACACTGAAGCTTTCTTT.

The V and J genes are TRBV7-9 and TRBJ2-7; the D gene is possibly TRBD1 (6 bases). Trimming shortened V by 4 bases and J by 3 bases, and 13 bases separated the two germline ends. The CDR3 extends over 14 amino acids. Per the germline V gene, CDR1 is SEHNR and CDR2 is FQNEAQ (reference sequence). CDR3 bases: TGTGCCAGCAGCTGGGACATTAGAAGCTACGAGCAGTACTTC. Its protein is CASSWDIRSYEQYF. Complete variable domain (other parts from reference TRBV7-9 and TRBJ2-7): DTGVSQNPRHKITKRGQNVTFRCDPISEHNRLYWYRQTLGQGPEFLTYFQNEAQLEKSRLLSDRFSAERPKGSFSTLEIQRTEQGDSAMYLCASSWDIRSYEQYFGPGTRLTVT.

The chain couples TRBV11-2 to TRBJ1-2; D call uncertain. The germline gives CDR1 SGHAT, CDR2 FQNNGV. The CDR3 has 14 residues. V was pared by 1 base and J by 5 bases, with 11 bases between. This chain's CDR3 is CASSLVGPSYGYTF. The CDR3 nucleotides are TGTGCCAGCAGCTTAGTGGGCCCTTCTTATGGCTACACCTTC.

Written as DNA, the CDR3 is TGTGCCAGCAGCCTGCAGGGGTATACGCAGTATTTT. Protein product: CASSLQGYTQYF. The chain employs TRBV7-2 and TRBJ2-3, with D possibly matching TRBD1 (6 bases). CDR1 is SGHTA and CDR2 is FQGNSA in the germline V gene. Trimming pared 5 bases from V and 7 bases from J, leaving 10 bases between. The CDR3 runs to 12 residues.

V is TRBV5-1 and J is TRBJ1-1, with unresolved D. The ends were cut back, 3 bases at V and 5 bases at J, with 8 bases in the middle. The V gene's germline CDR1 is SGHRS and CDR2 YFSETQ. This CDR3 is built from 12 residues. The CDR3 loop reads CASSSPPTEAFF. For the CDR3, the DNA is TGCGCCAGCAGCTCGCCTCCAACTGAAGCTTTCTTT.

The rearrangement uses TRBV15 and TRBJ1-5, with D unclear. Trimming removed 0 bases at V and 9 bases at J, with 12 bases between. The CDR3 sequence is 14 residues long. Germline assignment: CDR1 LNHNV and CDR2 YYDKDF (reference sequence). The CDR3 is CATSRDQVPRPQHF. For the CDR3, the DNA is TGTGCCACCAGCAGAGATCAGGTGCCCCGGCCCCAGCATTTT.

The rearrangement joins TRBV25-1 to TRBJ2-7, with D possibly called TRBD1 or TRBD2 (6 bases each). V was clipped by 3 bases and J by 2 bases, with 14 bases between them. CDR3 size: 15 residues. Germline V lookup: CDR1 MGHDK, CDR2 SYGVNS. For the CDR3, the DNA is TGTGCCAGCAGTGATGACGGGGGCCCAACCTACGAGCAGTACTTC. Encoded protein: CASSDDGGPTYEQYF.

The J gene is TRBJ1-5, the V gene TRBV6-1; 7 bases line up with TRBD1. V shed 7 bases and J 7 bases; nucleotides not matched to a gene: 13. The CDR3 extends over 15 amino acids. Germline V gene data show CDR1 as MNHNS and CDR2 as SASEGT. In DNA form, the CDR3 reads TGTGCCAGCACCTTCGACAGGGAAAGAAGACAGCCCCAGCATTTT. Amino acid sequence: CASTFDRERRQPQHF.

The V gene is TRBV27, the J gene TRBJ2-2; no firm D call. Per germline, CDR1 MNHEY and CDR2 SMNVEV (reference sequence). This CDR3 comprises 12 residues. V was pared by 7 bases and J by 5 bases, with 8 bases between. The CDR3 region has the DNA TGTGCCAGCATCCTAGGGACCGGGGAGCTGTTTTTT. This translates into CASILGTGELFF.

V usage is TRBV2 and J usage is TRBJ1-5, with D uncertain. The V gene lost 1 base and the J gene lost 2 bases, with 12 bases spanning the gap. There are 16 residues in the CDR3. Germline loops: CDR1 SNHLY, CDR2 FYNNEI. CDR3 DNA: TGTGCCAGCAGTGAAGAAGTCTACGCCGGCAATCAGCCCCAGCATTTT. This translates into CASSEEVYAGNQPQHF. Complete variable domain (other parts from reference TRBV2 and TRBJ1-5): EPEVTQTPSHQVTQMGQEVILRCVPISNHLYFYWYRQILGQKVEFLVSFYNNEISEKSEIFDDQFSVERPDGSNFTLKIRSTKLEDSAMYFCASSEEVYAGNQPQHFGDGTRLSIL.

This clone was detected once. The rearrangement links TRBV15 to TRBJ1-1; D is unresolved. Germline V gene sequence: CDR1 LNHNV, CDR2 YYDKDF (reference sequence). The CDR3 contains 13 residues. V was clipped by 1 base and J by 2 bases, with 5 bases between them. Written as DNA, the CDR3 is TGTGCCACCAGCAGAGGTTCTAACACTGAAGCTTTCTTT. Its protein is CATSRGSNTEAFF. Based on the CDR3 plus reference TRBV15 and TRBJ1-1, the full variable domain is DAMVIQNPRYQVTQFGKPVTLSCSQTLNHNVMYWYQQKSSQAPKLLFHYYDKDFNNEADTPDNFQSRRPNTSFCFLDIRSPGLGDTAMYLCATSRGSNTEAFFGQGTRLTVV.

The rearrangement joins TRBV27 to TRBJ1-2; D uncertain. The CDR3 extends over 14 amino acids. Germline values: CDR1 MNHEY, CDR2 SMNVEV (reference sequence). V lost 7 bases, J lost 7 bases, and 19 bases lay in between. CDR3 sequence reads: CASMSTAGSPGYTF. Written as DNA, the CDR3 is TGTGCCAGCATGTCCACGGCGGGGAGTCCTGGCTACACCTTC.